This paragraph covers one TCR beta chain sequence. The antigen remains undetermined. The data belong to a study of T cells in Graves' hyperthyroidism and ophthalmopathy. PBMCs were obtained from 9 to 10 ml fresh peripheral blood. Germline loops: CDR1 MNHEY, CDR2 SVGAGI. The CDR3 is 17 residues long. Unmatched junction bases numbered 16, after V lost 6 bases and J lost 4 bases. Whole-study findings and limits: A median 6.5 months before onset, the model predicted ophthalmopathy.

The CDR3 regions of TCR beta were amplified from RNA transcripts. HTBI primers were the set used in a first-round RT-PCR of the TCR CDR3. TCRdb re-analysed the multiplex PCR reads in MiXCR, keeping a single row per CDR3 protein. The table has a few hundred thousand distinct CDR3 sequences, approximately 14% seen once. This receptor was taken from a woman in her thirties with Graves' hyperthyroidism. Sequenced material: blood. The chain couples TRBV6-5 to TRBJ2-3, with 7 bases identical to TRBD2. The CDR3 DNA follows: TGTGCCAGCAGCTATAGTCCCCGGACTAGTTACCCAGATACGCAGTATTTT. Translated, it gives CASSYSPRTSYPDTQYF.